Below, one T cell receptor beta chain is given with its context. Antigen unknown. This sample was taken from a study of CD4 T cells in relation to SARS-CoV-2 and coronaviruses. This CDR3 region has 14 residues. V gave up 6 bases and J gave up 5 bases, with 19 bases separating them. CDR1 GTSNPN and CDR2 SVGIG come from the germline V gene (reference sequence). Before the COVID-19 pandemic, during about 2010-2018, CD4+ T cells were taken from unexposed donors. Isolation of CD4+ T cells took place after around eleven days in culture. Assay used: immunoSEQ multiplex PCR; TCRdb lists only in-frame clones, some missing. The repertoire holds roughly 18,000 clones, about four fifths seen once, with approximately 10% in the top ten.

This chain joins TRBV30 and TRBJ1-1, with a tentative D call TRBD1 (6 bases). The source is a human donor in good health. The sequenced material came from CD4+ T cells from PBMCs, cultured in vitro. The CDR3, as DNA: TGTGCCTGCTTCCCACAGGGAAGTTGGACTGAAGCTTTCTTT. It yields the protein CACFPQGSWTEAFF.